A single sample gave rise to the 5 T cell receptor beta chains below, sequenced in a study of early T cells in non-severe SARS-CoV-2 infection. Via MiXCR, TCRdb re-called the 5' RACE reads, giving one row per CDR3 protein. The table records about 99,000 distinct CDR3 sequences, 16% of them present only once. Sequencing was carried out using whole blood. These receptors were taken from an adult who was a healthcare worker with PCR-confirmed SARS-CoV-2 infection or an uninfected control (not recorded which).

As for this clonotype: Since a much larger clone is just one base distant, this may be a read error. CDR3 sequence: CSVPGTVYNEQFF. CDR3 nucleotide sequence: TGCAGTGTTCCCGGGACGGTCTACAATGAGCAGTTCTTC. The rearrangement links TRBV20-1 to TRBJ2-1; D is possibly TRBD1 or TRBD2 (5 bases each). The germline gives CDR1 DFQATT, CDR2 SNEGSKA (reference sequence). Trimming removed 7 bases from V and 3 bases from J, with 13 bases in between. The CDR3 consists of 13 residues.

This chain uses TRBV9 with TRBJ2-3, with 8 bases lining up with TRBD2. Germline CDR1 is SGDLS and CDR2 is YYNGEE. The CDR3 length is 15 residues. J lost 3 bases, V lost 4 bases, and 7 bases had no gene match. CDR3 in DNA: TGTGCCAGCAGCACGGGGGGGCCTGGGACAGATACGCAGTATTTT. Its translation: CASSTGGPGTDTQYF.

The genes are TRBV14 and TRBJ2-7; 7 positions agree with TRBD1. Germline assignment: CDR1 SGHDN and CDR2 FVKESK. Trimming took 5 bases from V and 2 from J; bases not matched to a gene: 3. This CDR3 region has 13 residues. The DNA of the CDR3 is TGTGCCAGCAGCGGGGACAGAACCTACGAGCAGTACTTC. It specifies CASSGDRTYEQYF.

This clonotype was detected only a few times. The V call is TRBV7-9, the J call TRBJ2-1, with 8 positions matching TRBD2. Germline-derived CDR1 and CDR2 are SEHNR and FQNEAQ (reference sequence). The CDR3 loop spans 16 amino acids. V dropped 5 bases and J dropped 7; count of bases not matched to a gene: 13. CDR3 residues: CASSPRGTRSVNEQFF. The CDR3 bases are TGTGCCAGCAGCCCCCGAGGGACTAGATCGGTTAATGAGCAGTTCTTC. Filled out from reference TRBV7-9 and TRBJ2-1, the complete variable domain reads DTGVSQNPRHKITKRGQNVTFRCDPISEHNRLYWYRQTLGQGPEFLTYFQNEAQLEKSRLLSDRFSAERPKGSFSTLEIQRTEQGDSAMYLCASSPRGTRSVNEQFFGPGTRLTVL.

This clonotype has just a few counts. The chain uses TRBV5-6 and TRBJ2-7, with a weak D call TRBD2 (5 bases). Germline V CDR1 and CDR2: SGHDT, YYEEEE. V lost 1 base and J lost 3, with 14 bases in between. The CDR3 covers 15 residues. The CDR3: CASSLSSGYNYEQYF. As DNA, the CDR3 is TGTGCCAGCAGCTTGAGTTCGGGATACAACTACGAGCAGTACTTC.